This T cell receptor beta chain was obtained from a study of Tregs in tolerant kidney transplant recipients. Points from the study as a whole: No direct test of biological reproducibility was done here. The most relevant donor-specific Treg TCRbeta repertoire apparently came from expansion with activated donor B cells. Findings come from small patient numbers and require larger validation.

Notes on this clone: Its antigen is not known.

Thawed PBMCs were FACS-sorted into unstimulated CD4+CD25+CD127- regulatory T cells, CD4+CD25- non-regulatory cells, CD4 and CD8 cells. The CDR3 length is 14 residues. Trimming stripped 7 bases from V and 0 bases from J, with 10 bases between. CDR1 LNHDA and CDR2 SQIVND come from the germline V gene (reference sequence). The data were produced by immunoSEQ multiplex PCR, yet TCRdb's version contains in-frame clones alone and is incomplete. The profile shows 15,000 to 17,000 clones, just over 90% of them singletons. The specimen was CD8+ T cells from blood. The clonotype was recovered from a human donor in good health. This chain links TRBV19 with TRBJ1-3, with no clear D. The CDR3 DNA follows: TGTGCCAGTAACGTCGGGAACTCTGGAAACACCATATATTTT. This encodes CASNVGNSGNTIYF.